This T cell receptor (beta chain) stems from a study of PD-L1 blockade in urothelial cancer. Time point defined: peripheral blood 6 weeks after treatment start. The templates were synthetic TCR analogs, and they were spiked into each PCR. Here immunoSEQ multiplex PCR was the method, and the copy in TCRdb shows in-frame clones only, minus some. The profile shows around 29,000 clones, about 85% of them singletons. With 4 bases clipped from V and 7 bases from J, the junction kept 16 bases outside the gene matches. The CDR3 has 16 amino acids. In germline, CDR1 is LNHDA, CDR2 SQIVND (reference sequence). The chain combines TRBV19 with TRBJ2-7, with 7 bases fitting TRBD1. The receptor comes from a man aged 70 or older with urothelial cancer. Sequencing used PBMCs, obtained around atezolizumab (anti-PD-L1) treatment. The CDR3 spells CASSTVGQDPYVEQYF. In DNA form, the CDR3 reads TGTGCCAGTAGTACCGTCGGACAGGACCCTTATGTGGAGCAGTACTTC.